This is a list of T cell receptor beta chains from one sample in a study of shared clonotypes between healthy human individuals. Profiling relied on immunoSEQ multiplex PCR, and the TCRdb table lists in-frame clones only, not all of them. In the table there are about 1.5 million clones, 95% to 99% of which are singletons. The specimen sequenced was naive CD4+ T cells sorted from blood. The origin of the receptors is a man aged 25 to 45 in good health. The CDR3 runs from the conserved cysteine through the conserved F or W. D genes are given only for firm matches. Size is stated for part of the rows, as once, few or many counts, or as a class when the clone is expanded.

cdr3_aa	cdr3_nt	d_call	v_call	clone_size	j_call
CASSPRQGAYEQYF	TGTGCCAGCAGCCCCAGACAGGGGGCCTACGAGCAGTACTTC	TRBD1	TRBV7-6	NA	TRBJ2-7
CASSFPPAGQGAGYEQYF	TGTGCCAGCAGCTTCCCACCGGCGGGACAGGGGGCGGGGTACGAGCAGTACTTC	TRBD1	TRBV7-9	NA	TRBJ2-7
CASSQDQMAARNTEAFF	TGTGCCAGCAGCCAAGATCAGATGGCAGCAAGAAACACTGAAGCTTTCTTT	NA	TRBV14	NA	TRBJ1-1
CASSPSSSPYNEQFF	TGTGCCAGCAGCCCCAGTTCCAGCCCTTACAATGAGCAGTTCTTC	NA	TRBV9	NA	TRBJ2-1
CVSSRGNLDTQYF	TGTGTCAGCAGTCGTGGGAATTTGGATACGCAGTATTTT	NA	TRBV27	once	TRBJ2-3
CASSDLAQETQYF	TGTGCCAGCAGTGATTTGGCCCAAGAGACCCAGTACTTC	NA	TRBV2	once	TRBJ2-5
CASSTYEQYF	TGTGCCAGCAGTACCTACGAGCAGTACTTC	NA	TRBV28	NA	TRBJ2-7
CASHLGGRPYEQYF	TGTGCCAGCCACCTCGGGGGTAGACCCTACGAGCAGTACTTC	NA	TRBV6-5	NA	TRBJ2-7
CATSSSGVYEQYF	TGTGCCACGTCGTCTAGCGGTGTCTACGAGCAGTACTTC	TRBD2	TRBV11-2	NA	TRBJ2-7
CASSASTLSGGYTF	TGTGCCAGCAGCGCATCGACACTGTCTGGCGGCTACACCTTC	NA	TRBV9	NA	TRBJ1-2
CASSPRGGMNYGYTF	TGTGCCAGCAGCCCCAGGGGGGGCATGAACTATGGCTACACCTTC	TRBD1	TRBV7-2	NA	TRBJ1-2
CASSYRTGYEQYF	TGTGCCAGCAGTTATAGGACAGGTTACGAGCAGTACTTC	TRBD1	TRBV6-5	NA	TRBJ2-7
CASSHIRTGDYGYTF	TGTGCCAGCAGCCATATTAGGACAGGGGATTATGGCTACACCTTC	TRBD1	TRBV11-2	NA	TRBJ1-2
CASSRLAGGPGETQYF	TGTGCCAGCAGTAGACTAGCGGGAGGGCCTGGAGAGACCCAGTACTTC	TRBD2	TRBV27	NA	TRBJ2-5
CAWSNPGPSESGYTF	TGTGCCTGGAGTAACCCTGGTCCCTCAGAGAGTGGCTACACCTTC	NA	TRBV30	NA	TRBJ1-2
CSAAEEDTQYF	TGCAGCGCGGCAGAGGAGGATACGCAGTATTTT	NA	TRBV29-1	NA	TRBJ2-3
CASSLEASGSYEQYF	TGTGCCAGCAGCTTAGAGGCTAGCGGGAGCTACGAGCAGTACTTC	TRBD2	TRBV7-2	NA	TRBJ2-7
CASSLADSPILYNEQFF	TGTGCCAGCAGCCTGGCGGACTCCCCAATCCTCTACAATGAGCAGTTCTTC	NA	TRBV5-8	NA	TRBJ2-1
CASSPFGTSSLEQYF	TGTGCCAGCAGCCCCTTCGGGACTAGTAGTCTCGAGCAGTACTTC	TRBD2	TRBV9	NA	TRBJ2-7
CATVSGSITGELFF	TGTGCCACAGTCAGCGGGAGTATTACCGGGGAGCTGTTTTTT	TRBD2	TRBV28	NA	TRBJ2-2
CASGFWGRDSYEQYF	TGCGCCAGCGGATTTTGGGGGAGGGACTCCTACGAGCAGTACTTC	TRBD2	TRBV4-3	NA	TRBJ2-7
CASNPAHRVGELFF	TGTGCCAGCAACCCCGCCCACCGGGTAGGGGAGCTGTTTTTT	NA	TRBV6-5	NA	TRBJ2-2
CASSVGGSSWVSYEQYF	TGTGCCAGCAGCGTAGGTGGCTCCTCGTGGGTTTCCTACGAGCAGTACTTC	NA	TRBV9	NA	TRBJ2-7
CASSKPASGTGATNQPQHF	TGTGCCAGCAGCAAACCAGCTTCCGGGACAGGGGCGACCAATCAGCCCCAGCATTTT	NA	TRBV21-1	NA	TRBJ1-5
CASSERLAEDTQYF	TGTGCCAGCAGTGAGAGACTAGCGGAAGATACGCAGTATTTT	TRBD2	TRBV6-4	NA	TRBJ2-3
CASSLRLAGGPYSYNEQFF	TGTGCCAGCAGCCTCCGACTAGCGGGAGGGCCTTACTCCTACAATGAGCAGTTCTTC	TRBD2	TRBV7-3	once	TRBJ2-1
CAISTMDRDSEAFF	TGTGCCATCAGTACGATGGACAGGGACTCTGAAGCTTTCTTT	TRBD1	TRBV10-3	NA	TRBJ1-1
CANRGRSTDTQYF	TGTGCCAACCGGGGGCGGAGCACAGATACGCAGTATTTT	NA	TRBV28	NA	TRBJ2-3
CASSVGGTIYEQYF	TGTGCCAGCAGCGTAGGCGGGACCATCTACGAGCAGTACTTC	NA	TRBV9	NA	TRBJ2-7
CASSLGGGSYEQYF	TGTGCCAGCAGCTTAGGTGGTGGCTCCTACGAGCAGTACTTC	NA	TRBV7-9	NA	TRBJ2-7
CASGGRRATGETQYF	TGTGCCAGCGGGGGAAGGAGGGCTACCGGTGAGACCCAGTACTTC	NA	TRBV6-1	NA	TRBJ2-5
CASRQGGGHSNQPQHF	TGTGCCAGCAGGCAGGGAGGGGGTCATAGCAATCAGCCCCAGCATTTT	NA	TRBV28	NA	TRBJ1-5
CASTTPTDTQYF	TGTGCCAGCACCACTCCCACAGATACGCAGTATTTT	NA	TRBV7-8	NA	TRBJ2-3
CASSLDRADTQYF	TGTGCCAGCAGCTTAGATAGGGCCGATACGCAGTATTTT	NA	TRBV7-9	NA	TRBJ2-3
CASSSPDWGRADGGELFF	TGTGCCAGCAGCTCCCCAGACTGGGGGAGGGCCGACGGCGGGGAGCTGTTTTTT	TRBD2	TRBV11-2	NA	TRBJ2-2
CASSEYASVPNTGELFF	TGTGCCAGCAGTGAGTACGCTTCGGTCCCGAACACCGGGGAGCTGTTTTTT	NA	TRBV25-1	NA	TRBJ2-2
CASSFGRKKLFF	TGTGCCAGCAGCTTCGGACGGAAGAAACTGTTTTTT	NA	TRBV5-6	NA	TRBJ1-4
CASSPGGDGEQYF	TGTGCCAGCAGCCCCGGGGGCGATGGGGAGCAGTACTTC	NA	TRBV5-4	NA	TRBJ2-7
CASSRIIAGEGETQYF	TGCGCCAGCAGCAGAATAATAGCGGGAGAGGGAGAGACCCAGTACTTC	TRBD2	TRBV5-1	NA	TRBJ2-5
CASSITGAAKTQYF	TGTGCCAGTAGTATAACAGGGGCCGCGAAGACCCAGTACTTC	TRBD1	TRBV19	NA	TRBJ2-5
CASSIRVGTSGRTDTQYF	TGTGCCAGCAGCATTCGGGTGGGGACTAGCGGGAGAACAGATACGCAGTATTTT	TRBD2	TRBV11-2	NA	TRBJ2-3
CASSLDRDRRFYGYTF	TGTGCCAGCAGCTTAGACAGAGACAGAAGATTCTATGGCTACACCTTC	NA	TRBV7-2	NA	TRBJ1-2
CASPGAHGYTF	TGTGCCAGCCCGGGGGCCCATGGCTACACCTTC	NA	TRBV7-9	NA	TRBJ1-2
CASSPTPWTPRSSGNTIYF	TGTGCCAGCAGTCCTACCCCATGGACACCTCGAAGCTCTGGAAACACCATATATTTT	NA	TRBV28	NA	TRBJ1-3
CASSFYPSSNQPQHF	TGTGCCAGCAGCTTCTATCCCAGTAGCAATCAGCCCCAGCATTTT	NA	TRBV5-8	NA	TRBJ1-5
CASSPGQGNTGELFF	TGCGCCAGCAGCCCCGGACAGGGTAACACCGGGGAGCTGTTTTTT	TRBD1	TRBV5-1	NA	TRBJ2-2
CAISVAGLTGELFF	TGTGCCATCAGTGTGGCGGGACTCACCGGGGAGCTGTTTTTT	NA	TRBV10-3	NA	TRBJ2-2
CASSVAGSAAQYF	TGTGCCAGCAGCGTAGCGGGGTCTGCGGCCCAGTACTTC	NA	TRBV9	once	TRBJ2-5
CATGSGLADTQYF	TGTGCCACCGGTAGCGGGTTAGCAGATACGCAGTATTTT	TRBD2	TRBV15	NA	TRBJ2-3
CASSELLDTQYF	TGCGCCAGCAGTGAGTTATTGGATACGCAGTATTTT	NA	TRBV10-1	NA	TRBJ2-3
CASSKETSEGYEQYF	TGTGCCAGCAGCAAAGAGACTAGCGAAGGCTACGAGCAGTACTTC	TRBD2	TRBV7-2	NA	TRBJ2-7
CASSPTGGIWETQYF	TGTGCCAGCAGCCCTACAGGGGGCATTTGGGAGACCCAGTACTTC	TRBD1	TRBV7-3	NA	TRBJ2-5
CAISESGGDQPQHF	TGTGCCATCAGTGAGTCGGGGGGAGATCAGCCCCAGCATTTT	NA	TRBV10-3	NA	TRBJ1-5
CASSPNPGVAEQYF	TGTGCCAGCTCACCAAACCCGGGAGTCGCCGAGCAGTACTTC	NA	TRBV18	NA	TRBJ2-7
CASSLALGNNEQFF	TGTGCCAGCAGCTTAGCCCTAGGAAACAATGAGCAGTTCTTC	NA	TRBV11-3	NA	TRBJ2-1
CASSLDGSGRGEEQYF	TGCGCCAGCAGCTTGGATGGTAGCGGGAGGGGTGAAGAGCAGTACTTC	TRBD2	TRBV5-1	NA	TRBJ2-5
CAWSASGRRETQYF	TGTGCCTGGAGTGCGAGCGGGAGGAGAGAGACCCAGTACTTC	TRBD2	TRBV30	NA	TRBJ2-5